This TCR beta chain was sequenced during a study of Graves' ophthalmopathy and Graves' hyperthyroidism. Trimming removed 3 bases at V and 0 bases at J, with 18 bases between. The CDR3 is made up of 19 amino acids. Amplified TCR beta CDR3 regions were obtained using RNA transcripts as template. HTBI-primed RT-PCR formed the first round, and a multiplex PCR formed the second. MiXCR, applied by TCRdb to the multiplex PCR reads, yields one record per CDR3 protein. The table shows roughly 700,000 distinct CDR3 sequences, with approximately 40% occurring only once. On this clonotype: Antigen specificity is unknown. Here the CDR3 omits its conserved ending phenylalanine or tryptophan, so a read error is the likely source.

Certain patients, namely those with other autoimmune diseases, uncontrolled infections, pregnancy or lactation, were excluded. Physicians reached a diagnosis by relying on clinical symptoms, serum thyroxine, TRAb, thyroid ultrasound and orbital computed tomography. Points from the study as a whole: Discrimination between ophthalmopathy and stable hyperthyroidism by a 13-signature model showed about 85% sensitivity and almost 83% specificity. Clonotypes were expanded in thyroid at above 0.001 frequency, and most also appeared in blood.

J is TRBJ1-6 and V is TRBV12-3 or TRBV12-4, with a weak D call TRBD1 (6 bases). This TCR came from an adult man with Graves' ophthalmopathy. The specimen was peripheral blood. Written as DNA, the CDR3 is TGTGCCAGCAGTTTCCGGACAGCACTTTACCTCTCCTATAATTCACCCCTCCACCTT. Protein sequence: CASSFRTALYLSYNSPLHL.